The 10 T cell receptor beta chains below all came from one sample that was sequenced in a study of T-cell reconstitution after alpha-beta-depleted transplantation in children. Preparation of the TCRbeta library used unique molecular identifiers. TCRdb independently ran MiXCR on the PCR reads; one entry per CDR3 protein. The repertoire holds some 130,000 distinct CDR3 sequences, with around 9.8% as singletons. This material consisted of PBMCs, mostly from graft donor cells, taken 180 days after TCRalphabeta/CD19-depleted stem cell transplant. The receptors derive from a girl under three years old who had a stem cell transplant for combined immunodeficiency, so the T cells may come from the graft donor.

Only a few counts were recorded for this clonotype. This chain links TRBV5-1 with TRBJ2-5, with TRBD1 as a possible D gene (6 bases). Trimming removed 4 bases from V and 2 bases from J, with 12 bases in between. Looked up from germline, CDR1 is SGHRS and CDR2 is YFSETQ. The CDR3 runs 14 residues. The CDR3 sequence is CASSVRQVQETQYF. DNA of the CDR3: TGCGCCAGCAGCGTGAGACAGGTTCAAGAGACCCAGTACTTC.

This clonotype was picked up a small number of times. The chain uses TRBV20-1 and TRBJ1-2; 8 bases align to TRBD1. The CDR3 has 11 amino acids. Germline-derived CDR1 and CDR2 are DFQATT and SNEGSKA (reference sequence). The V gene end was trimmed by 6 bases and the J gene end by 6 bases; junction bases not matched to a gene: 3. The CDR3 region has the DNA TGCAGTGCGACAGGGGTGGATGGCTACACCTTC. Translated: CSATGVDGYTF.

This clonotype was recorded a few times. This chain's CDR3 is CASSGTGFEKLFF. The DNA for the CDR3 is TGTGCCAGCAGCGGGACAGGTTTTGAAAAACTGTTTTTT. The genes are TRBV5-6 and TRBJ1-4; 8 nucleotides align to TRBD1. The V gene end was trimmed by 4 bases and the J gene end by 7 bases; junction bases not matched to a gene: 3. CDR1 and CDR2 from the germline V gene are SGHDT and YYEEEE. The CDR3 runs to 13 residues.

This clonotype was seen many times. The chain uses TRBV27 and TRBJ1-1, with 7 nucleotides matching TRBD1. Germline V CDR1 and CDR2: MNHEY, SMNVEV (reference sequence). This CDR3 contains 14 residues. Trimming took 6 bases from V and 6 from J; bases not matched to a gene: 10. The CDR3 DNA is TGTGCCAGCAGCATCATCGACAGGGTCTCTGAAGCTTTCTTT. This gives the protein CASSIIDRVSEAFF.

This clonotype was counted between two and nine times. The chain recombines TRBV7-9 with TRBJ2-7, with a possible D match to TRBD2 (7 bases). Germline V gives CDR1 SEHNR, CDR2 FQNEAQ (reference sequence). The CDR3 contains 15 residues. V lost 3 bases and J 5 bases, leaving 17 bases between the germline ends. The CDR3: CASSFRGGLRNEQYF. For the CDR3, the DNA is TGTGCCAGCAGCTTTAGGGGGGGCCTCCGGAACGAGCAGTACTTC.

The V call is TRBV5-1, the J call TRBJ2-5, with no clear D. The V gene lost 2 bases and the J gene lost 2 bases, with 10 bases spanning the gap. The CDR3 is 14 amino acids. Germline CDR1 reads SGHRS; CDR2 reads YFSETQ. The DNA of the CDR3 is TGCGCCAGCAGCTTCCCCGAGGCACAAGAGACCCAGTACTTC. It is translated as CASSFPEAQETQYF.

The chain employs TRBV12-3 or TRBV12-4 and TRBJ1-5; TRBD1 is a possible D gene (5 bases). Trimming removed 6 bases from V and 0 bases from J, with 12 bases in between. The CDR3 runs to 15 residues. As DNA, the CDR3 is TGTGCCAGCAGCCCGACAGCCGATAGCAATCAGCCCCAGCATTTT. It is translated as CASSPTADSNQPQHF.

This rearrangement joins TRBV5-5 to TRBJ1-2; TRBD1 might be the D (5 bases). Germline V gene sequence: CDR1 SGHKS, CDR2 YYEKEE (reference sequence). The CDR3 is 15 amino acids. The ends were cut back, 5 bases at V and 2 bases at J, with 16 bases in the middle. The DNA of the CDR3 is TGTGCCAGCAGGATCGCGATATGGGGGAACTATGGCTACACCTTC. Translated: CASRIAIWGNYGYTF.

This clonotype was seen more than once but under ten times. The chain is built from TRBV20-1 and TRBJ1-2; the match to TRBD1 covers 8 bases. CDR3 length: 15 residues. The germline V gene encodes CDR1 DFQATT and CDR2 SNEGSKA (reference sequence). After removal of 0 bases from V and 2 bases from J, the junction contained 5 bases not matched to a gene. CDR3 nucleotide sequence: TGCAGTGCTAGAGACTCGAGGACAGGGAACTATGGCTACACCTTC. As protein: CSARDSRTGNYGYTF.

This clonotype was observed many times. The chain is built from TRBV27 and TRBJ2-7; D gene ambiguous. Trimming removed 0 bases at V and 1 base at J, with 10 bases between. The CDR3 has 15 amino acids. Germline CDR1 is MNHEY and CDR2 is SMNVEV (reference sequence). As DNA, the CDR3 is TGTGCCAGCAGTTTATCAGGGCAGAGATCCTACGAGCAGTACTTC. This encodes CASSLSGQRSYEQYF.